Reported below is one T cell receptor (beta chain). Germline V gene lookup returns CDR1 LGHDT and CDR2 YNNKEL (reference sequence). J lost 4 bases, V lost 5 bases, and 19 bases had no gene match. The CDR3 is 19 residues long. Under the authors' procedure: Nucleated cell number was recorded as an estimate derived from reference gene primer amplification. The data were produced by immunoSEQ multiplex PCR, yet TCRdb's version contains in-frame clones alone and is incomplete. V and J calls and clone size come straight from that table; D and trimming were deduced from the DNA. The table records 87,000 or so clones, around 83% of them present only once. The data derive from a study of blood T cell repertoires in COVID-19. Study-wide context: PBMCs, B-cell-depleted T cells, or T cells were the source of the cDNA or gDNA that made up the material.

This rearrangement joins TRBV3-1 (or the pseudogene TRBV3-2) to TRBJ2-2, with 7 bases aligning to TRBD2. The sequence was collected from a woman over 75 in a cohort sampled during active or convalescent COVID-19. What was sequenced was peripheral blood. As DNA, the CDR3 is TGTGCCAGCAGCGTTGGGTCATTGAGGACGGGAGGAATCACCGGGGAGCTGTTTTTT. Amino acids: CASSVGSLRTGGITGELFF.